This T cell receptor (beta chain) was observed in a study of T cells in tuberculosis. For the study at large: The T cells targeted glucose monomycolate, a mycobacterial lipid, via CD1B. A South African cohort included IGRA-negative adolescents, latently infected IGRA-positive adolescents and adults with active tuberculosis.

CDR1 is MNHNS, CDR2 SASEGT, per germline. The V and J ends lost 7 bases and 5 bases respectively, with 17 bases between them. The CDR3 has 14 residues. TCRdb's table, derived via immunoSEQ multiplex PCR, lists solely in-frame clones and lacks some. The profile shows over 20,000 clones, more than 95% of them singletons. About this clone: Its antigen is as yet unknown.

Overall study findings and caveats: Active tuberculosis cases were adults; controls were adolescents. Shorter CDR3-alpha in active tuberculosis partly drove smaller distances.

The sequencing input was PBMCs. This rearrangement joins TRBV6-1 to TRBJ2-5; possibly TRBD2 for D (7 bases). The TCR originated in a donor between 10 and 35 years old with latent tuberculosis or without tuberculosis infection. CDR3 in amino acids: CASIGGGAVETQYF. As DNA, the CDR3 is TGTGCCAGCATAGGAGGGGGGGCTGTGGAGACCCAGTACTTC.